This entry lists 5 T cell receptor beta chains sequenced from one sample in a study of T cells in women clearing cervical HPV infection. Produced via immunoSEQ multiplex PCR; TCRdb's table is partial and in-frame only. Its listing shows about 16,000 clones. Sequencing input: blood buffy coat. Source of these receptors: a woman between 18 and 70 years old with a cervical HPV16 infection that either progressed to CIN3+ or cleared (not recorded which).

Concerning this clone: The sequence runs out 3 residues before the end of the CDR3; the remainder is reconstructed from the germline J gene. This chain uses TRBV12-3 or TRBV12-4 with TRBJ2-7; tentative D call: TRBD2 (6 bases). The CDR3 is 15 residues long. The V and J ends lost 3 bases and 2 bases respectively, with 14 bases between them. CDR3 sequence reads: CASSLRGRWPYEQYF. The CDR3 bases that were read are TGTGCCAGCAGTTTGCGGGGCCGTTGGCCCTACGAG.

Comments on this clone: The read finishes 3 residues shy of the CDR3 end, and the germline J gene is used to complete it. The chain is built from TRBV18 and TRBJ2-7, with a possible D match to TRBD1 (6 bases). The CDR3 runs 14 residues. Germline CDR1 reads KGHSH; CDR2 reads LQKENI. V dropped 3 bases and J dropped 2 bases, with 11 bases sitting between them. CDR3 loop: CASSPATGAYEQYF. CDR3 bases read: TGTGCCAGCTCACCCGCGACAGGCGCCTACGAG. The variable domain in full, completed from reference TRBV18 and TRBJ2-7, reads NAGVMQNPRHLVRRRGQEARLRCSPMKGHSHVYWYRQLPEEGLKFMVYLQKENIIDESGMPKERFSAEFPKEGPSILRIQQVVRGDSAAYFCASSPATGAYEQYFGPGTRLTVT.

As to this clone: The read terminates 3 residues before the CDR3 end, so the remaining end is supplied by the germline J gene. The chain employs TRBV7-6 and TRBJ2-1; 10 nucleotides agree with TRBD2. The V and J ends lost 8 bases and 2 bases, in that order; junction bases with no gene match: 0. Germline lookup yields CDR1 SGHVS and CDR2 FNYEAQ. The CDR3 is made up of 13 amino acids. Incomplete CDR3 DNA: TGTGCCAGCGGGACTAGCGCCTACAATGAG. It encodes CASGTSAYNE. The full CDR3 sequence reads CASGTSAYNEQFF.

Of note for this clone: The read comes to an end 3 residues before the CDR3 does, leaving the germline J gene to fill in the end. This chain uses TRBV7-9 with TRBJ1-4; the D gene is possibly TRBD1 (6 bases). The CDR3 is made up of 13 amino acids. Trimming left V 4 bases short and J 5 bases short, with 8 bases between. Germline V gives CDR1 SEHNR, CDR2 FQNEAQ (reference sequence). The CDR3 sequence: CASSYDRNEKLFF. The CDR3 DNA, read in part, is TGTGCCAGCAGCTACGACAGGAATGAAAAA.

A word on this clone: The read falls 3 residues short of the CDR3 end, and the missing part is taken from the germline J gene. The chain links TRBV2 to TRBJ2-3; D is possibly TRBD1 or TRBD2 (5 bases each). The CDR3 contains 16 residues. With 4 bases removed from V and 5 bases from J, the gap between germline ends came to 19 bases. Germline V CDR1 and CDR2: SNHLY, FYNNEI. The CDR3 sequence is CASSARGVAGKDTQYF. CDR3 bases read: TGTGCCAGCAGTGCCCGAGGGGTAGCCGGGAAAGATACG.